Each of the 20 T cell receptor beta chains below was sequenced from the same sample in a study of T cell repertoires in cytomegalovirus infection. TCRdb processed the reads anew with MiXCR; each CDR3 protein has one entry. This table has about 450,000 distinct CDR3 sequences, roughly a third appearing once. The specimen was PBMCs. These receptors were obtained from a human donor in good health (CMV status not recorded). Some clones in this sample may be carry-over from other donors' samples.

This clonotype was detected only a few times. This CDR3 reads CASSAGTGNSGANVLTF. CDR3 bases: TGTGCCAGCAGCGCCGGGACAGGCAACTCTGGGGCCAACGTCCTGACTTTC. The gene calls are TRBV2 and TRBJ2-6; 8 bases are shared with TRBD1. The CDR3 contains 17 residues. The trim removed 6 bases at V and 0 bases at J, leaving 7 bases unmatched. Germline CDR1 reads SNHLY; CDR2 reads FYNNEI.

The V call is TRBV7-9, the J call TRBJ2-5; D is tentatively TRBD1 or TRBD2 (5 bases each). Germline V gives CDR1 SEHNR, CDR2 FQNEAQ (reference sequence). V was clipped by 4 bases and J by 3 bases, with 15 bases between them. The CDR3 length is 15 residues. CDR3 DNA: TGTGCCAGCAGCTCCTATTCGGGACCCGAAGAGACCCAGTACTTC. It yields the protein CASSSYSGPEETQYF.

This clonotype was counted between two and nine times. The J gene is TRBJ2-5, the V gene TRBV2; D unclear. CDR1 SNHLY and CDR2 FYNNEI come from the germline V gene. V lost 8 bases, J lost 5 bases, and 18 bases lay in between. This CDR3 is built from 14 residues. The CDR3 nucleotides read TGTGCCAGCCTTAAGGTGCTAACTGGGGAGACCCAGTACTTC. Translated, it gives CASLKVLTGETQYF.

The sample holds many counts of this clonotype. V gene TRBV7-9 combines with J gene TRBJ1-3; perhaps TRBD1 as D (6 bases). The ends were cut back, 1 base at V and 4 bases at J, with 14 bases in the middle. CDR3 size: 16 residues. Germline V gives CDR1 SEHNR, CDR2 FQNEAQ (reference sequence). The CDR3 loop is CASSLGGGGFGNTIYF. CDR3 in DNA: TGTGCCAGCAGCTTAGGAGGGGGAGGATTCGGAAACACCATATATTTT.

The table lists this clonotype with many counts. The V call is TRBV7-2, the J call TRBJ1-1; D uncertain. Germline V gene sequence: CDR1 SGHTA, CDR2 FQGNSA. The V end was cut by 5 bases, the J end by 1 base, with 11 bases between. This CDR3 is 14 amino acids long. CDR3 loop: CASSPRSGNTEAFF. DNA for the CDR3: TGTGCCAGCAGCCCGCGGAGTGGGAACACTGAAGCTTTCTTT.

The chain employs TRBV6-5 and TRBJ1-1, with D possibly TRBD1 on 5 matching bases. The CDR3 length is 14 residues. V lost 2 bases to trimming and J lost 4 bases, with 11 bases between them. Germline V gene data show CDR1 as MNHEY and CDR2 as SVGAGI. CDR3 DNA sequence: TGTGCCAGCAGTTACGGGCAGGGAGGCACTGAAGCTTTCTTT. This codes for CASSYGQGGTEAFF.

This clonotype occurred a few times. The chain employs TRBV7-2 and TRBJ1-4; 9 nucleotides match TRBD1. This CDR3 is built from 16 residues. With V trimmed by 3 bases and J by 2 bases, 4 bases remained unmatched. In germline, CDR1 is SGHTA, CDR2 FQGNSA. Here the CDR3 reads CASSFGTGRTNEKLFF. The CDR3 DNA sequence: TGTGCCAGCAGCTTTGGGACAGGGAGGACTAATGAAAAACTGTTTTTT.

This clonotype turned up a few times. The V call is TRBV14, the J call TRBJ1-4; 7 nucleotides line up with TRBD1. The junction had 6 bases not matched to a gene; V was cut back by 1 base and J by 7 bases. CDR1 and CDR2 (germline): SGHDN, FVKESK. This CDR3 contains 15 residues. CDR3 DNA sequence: TGTGCCAGCAGCCAAGGAGGGGGCCTCAGTGAAAAACTGTTTTTT. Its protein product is CASSQGGGLSEKLFF.

The CDR3 protein is CASSLDLGAGNTIYF. In DNA, the CDR3 is TGTGCCAGCAGCTTAGACCTGGGGGCGGGAAACACCATATATTTT. The chain combines TRBV7-6 with TRBJ1-3; tentatively, D is TRBD1 (6 bases). The CDR3 spans 15 residues. With 1 base removed from V and 4 bases from J, the gap between germline ends came to 11 bases. Germline CDR1 reads SGHVS; CDR2 reads FNYEAQ.

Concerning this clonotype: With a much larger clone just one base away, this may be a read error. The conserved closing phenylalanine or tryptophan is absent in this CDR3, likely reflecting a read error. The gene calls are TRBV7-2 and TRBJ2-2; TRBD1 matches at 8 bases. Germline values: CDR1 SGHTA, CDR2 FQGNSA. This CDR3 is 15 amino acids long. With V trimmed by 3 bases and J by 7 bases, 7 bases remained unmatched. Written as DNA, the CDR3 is TGTGCCAGCAGCTTGCAGGGGGCGCAGGGCGGGGAGCTGTTTTTA. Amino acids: CASSLQGAQGGELFL.

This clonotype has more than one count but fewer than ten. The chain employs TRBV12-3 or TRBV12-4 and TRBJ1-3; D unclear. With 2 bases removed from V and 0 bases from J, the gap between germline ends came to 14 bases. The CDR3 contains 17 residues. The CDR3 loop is CASSLMVGDSSGNTIYF. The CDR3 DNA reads TGTGCCAGCAGTTTAATGGTTGGAGACTCCTCTGGAAACACCATATATTTT.

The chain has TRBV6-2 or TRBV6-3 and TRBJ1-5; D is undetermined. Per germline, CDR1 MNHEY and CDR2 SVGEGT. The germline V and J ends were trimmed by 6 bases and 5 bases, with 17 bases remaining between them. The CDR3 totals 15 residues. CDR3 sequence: CASSYTTAQHQPQHF. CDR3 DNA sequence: TGTGCCAGCAGCTATACGACTGCTCAACATCAGCCCCAGCATTTT.

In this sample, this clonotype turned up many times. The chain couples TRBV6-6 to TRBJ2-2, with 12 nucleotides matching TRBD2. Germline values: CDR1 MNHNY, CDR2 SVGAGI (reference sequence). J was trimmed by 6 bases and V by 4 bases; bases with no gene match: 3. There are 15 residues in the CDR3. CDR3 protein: CASSLLAGGAGELFF. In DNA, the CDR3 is TGTGCCAGCAGTTTACTAGCGGGGGGCGCCGGGGAGCTGTTTTTT.

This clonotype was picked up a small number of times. CDR3: CATGRDTQETQYF. CDR3 nucleotides: TGCGCCACCGGACGGGACACCCAAGAGACCCAGTACTTC. The genes are TRBV10-2 and TRBJ2-5; tentatively, D is TRBD1 (6 bases). This CDR3 spans 13 amino acids. The ends were cut back, 10 bases at V and 1 base at J, with 13 bases in the middle. Germline V lookup: CDR1 WSHSY, CDR2 SAAADI.

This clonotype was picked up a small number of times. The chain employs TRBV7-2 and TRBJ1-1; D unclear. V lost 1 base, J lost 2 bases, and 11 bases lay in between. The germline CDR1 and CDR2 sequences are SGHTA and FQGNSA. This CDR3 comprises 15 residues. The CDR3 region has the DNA TGTGCCAGCAGCTTAGAATCCAGCCACAACACTGAAGCTTTCTTT. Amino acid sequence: CASSLESSHNTEAFF.

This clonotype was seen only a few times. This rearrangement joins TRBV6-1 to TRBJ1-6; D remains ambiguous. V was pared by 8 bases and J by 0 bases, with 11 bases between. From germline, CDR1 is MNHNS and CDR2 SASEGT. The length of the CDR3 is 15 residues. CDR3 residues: CASRAASSYNSPLHF. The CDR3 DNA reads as TGTGCCAGCCGGGCAGCCAGCTCCTATAATTCACCCCTCCACTTT.

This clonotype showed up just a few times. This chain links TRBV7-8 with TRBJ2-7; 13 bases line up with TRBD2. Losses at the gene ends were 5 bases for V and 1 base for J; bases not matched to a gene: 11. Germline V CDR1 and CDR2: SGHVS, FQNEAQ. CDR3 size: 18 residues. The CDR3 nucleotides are TGTGCCAGCAGCGCGGGACTAGCGGGGCCCAATCGATCCTACGAGCAGTACTTC. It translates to CASSAGLAGPNRSYEQYF.

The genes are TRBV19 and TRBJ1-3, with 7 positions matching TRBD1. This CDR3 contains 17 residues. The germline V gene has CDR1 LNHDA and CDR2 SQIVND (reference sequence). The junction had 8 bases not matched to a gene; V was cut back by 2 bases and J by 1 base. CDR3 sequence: CASSIRQGRGSGNTIYF. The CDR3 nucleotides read TGTGCCAGTAGTATACGACAGGGACGAGGGTCTGGAAACACCATATATTTT.

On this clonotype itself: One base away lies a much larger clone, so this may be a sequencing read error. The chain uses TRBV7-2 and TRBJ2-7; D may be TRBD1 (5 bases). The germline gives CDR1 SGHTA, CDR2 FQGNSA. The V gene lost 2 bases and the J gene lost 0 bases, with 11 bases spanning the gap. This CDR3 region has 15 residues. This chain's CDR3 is CASSLSETDSYEQYF. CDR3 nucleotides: TGTGCCAGCAGCTTATCCGAGACAGACTCCTACGAGCAGTACTTC.

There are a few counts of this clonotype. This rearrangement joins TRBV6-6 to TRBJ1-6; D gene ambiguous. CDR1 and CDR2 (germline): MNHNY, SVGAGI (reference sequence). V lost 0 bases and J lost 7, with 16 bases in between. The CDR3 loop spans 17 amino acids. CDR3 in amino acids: CASSYSSPRAGNSPLHF. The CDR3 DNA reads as TGTGCCAGCAGTTACTCGAGTCCCCGGGCGGGGAATTCACCCCTCCACTTT.